Given below is one TCR beta chain in context. One junction end disagrees with the germline gene, perhaps due to a read error. All enrollees were about 18 to 89 years old and from roughly 26 US areas. Grouping used clinical history reported by participants in a survey and questionnaire. Someone with COVID-19 had been met by exposed participants within 2 weeks before study entry. These data are taken from a study of blood T cell repertoires in COVID-19. Overall study context: Collection of acute and convalescent COVID-19 samples took place in the United States, Italy and Spain.

Germline V lookup: CDR1 LNHNV, CDR2 YYDKDF (reference sequence). This CDR3 is 13 amino acids long. Sequenced by immunoSEQ multiplex PCR; TCRdb stores in-frame clones only, minus some. The sample records roughly 230,000 clones, about 88% being singletons. The clonotype was recovered from a woman aged 45-59 years who had been exposed to COVID-19. The chain joins TRBV15 to TRBJ1-1, with D tentatively TRBD1 (5 bases). Sequencing was carried out using PBMCs or T cells enriched from blood (not recorded which). This chain's CDR3 is CATSRKNRNRRIF. CDR3 in DNA: TGTGCCACCAGCAGAAAAAACCGCAACAGGCGGATCTTT.